Detailed here is one TCR beta chain. As handled by the study authors: For nucleated cells, counts were estimated from reference gene primer amplification. TCRdb's table, derived via immunoSEQ multiplex PCR, lists solely in-frame clones and lacks some. V, J and clone size are taken as reported in that table, and D and trimming were inferred from the DNA itself. The sample lists under 65,000 clones, approximately 86% occurring once. The sample comes from a study of blood T cell repertoires in COVID-19. Looking at the study overall: Spain, Italy and the United States supplied samples that represented acute and convalescent COVID-19. T cells, B-cell-depleted T cells, or PBMCs supplied cDNA or gDNA.

V was clipped by 1 base and J by 2 bases, with 12 bases between them. This CDR3 has 15 residues. Per germline, CDR1 LGHNA and CDR2 YNFKEQ. The clonotype was recovered from a man aged 60 to 75 with acute or convalescent COVID-19. The chain employs TRBV4-2 and TRBJ2-7; D not certain. The specimen sequenced was peripheral blood. The CDR3 sequence: CASSQAQVATYEQYF. The CDR3 bases are TGTGCCAGCAGCCAAGCCCAGGTGGCAACCTACGAGCAGTACTTC.